This T cell receptor beta chain was identified during a study of blood T cell repertoires in COVID-19. Whole-study context: Italy, Spain and the United States were the sources of the convalescent and acute COVID-19 samples. T cells, B-cell-depleted T cells, or PBMCs provided the cDNA or gDNA that served as material.

The CDR3 loop spans 15 amino acids. The germline CDR1 and CDR2 sequences are LNHDA and SQIVND (reference sequence). After removal of 5 bases from V and 4 bases from J, the junction contained 6 bases not matched to a gene. The authors' processing: Scientists estimated how many nucleated cells there were by amplifying reference gene primers. Here immunoSEQ multiplex PCR was the method, and the copy in TCRdb shows in-frame clones only, minus some. V and J calls and clone size come straight from that table; D and trimming were deduced from the DNA. Among under 95,000 clones, about nine tenths were seen once, and the ten largest hold 3% to 4%.

The chain carries TRBV19 and TRBJ1-5; TRBD1 matches 9 bases. The specimen was peripheral blood. The receptor comes from a woman aged 45-60 years in a cohort sampled during active COVID-19. The CDR3 coding sequence is TGTGCCAGTAGTGGAGGACAGGGGTTGAATCAGCCCCAGCATTTT. Translation: CASSGGQGLNQPQHF. Variable domain in full (rest from reference TRBV19 and TRBJ1-5): DGGITQSPKYLFRKEGQNVTLSCEQNLNHDAMYWYRQDPGQGLRLIYYSQIVNDFQKGDIAEGYSVSREKKESFPLTVTSAQKNPTAFYLCASSGGQGLNQPQHFGDGTRLSIL.